This T cell receptor beta chain emerged from a study of Ad26.COV2.S vaccination and SARS-CoV-2 variants. Study information: Dosing was one shot or two shots 56 days apart.

From germline, CDR1 is GTSNPN and CDR2 SVGIG (reference sequence). This CDR3 is 14 amino acids long. Trimming cost V 0 bases and J 6 bases, with 13 bases left between them. TCRdb keeps only in-frame clones here, not all; method: immunoSEQ multiplex PCR. The sample yields about 680,000 clones, roughly 90% seen once. Treatment indicated: some 19 received Ad26.COV2.S at low or high dose, single or two shots; roughly five received placebo; per-sample allocation not given. Samples analyzed were those drawn on day 63 after the first vaccine or placebo injection. The specimen comprised peripheral blood, sampled in a trial of Ad26.COV2.S vaccine versus placebo. The sequence was obtained from a person between 18 and 59 years old who received the Ad26.COV2.S COVID-19 vaccine or a placebo. The rearrangement joins TRBV30 to TRBJ2-3; D gene unclear. For the CDR3, the DNA is TGTGCCTGGAGTGTACGTCCCCTCGCGGATACGCAGTATTTT. It translates to CAWSVRPLADTQYF.